The 3 T cell receptor beta chains in this list originate from one sample, sequenced in a study of immune characterization of retroperitoneal liposarcoma. TCRdb independently ran MiXCR on the PCR reads; one entry per CDR3 protein. This table has approximately 7,800 distinct CDR3 sequences, over 40% appearing once. Sample: tumor tissue. These receptors all stem from a male donor with retroperitoneal liposarcoma.

A word on this clonotype: Its ends do not fully match the called genes, so a read error is possible. This chain links TRBV6-1 with TRBJ2-4, with 9 nucleotides matching TRBD1. The DNA end lines up better with TRBJ2-7; the J call may be wrong. Germline lookup yields CDR1 MNHNS and CDR2 SASEGT. The CDR3 totals 15 residues. CDR3 loop: CSSSGPGQGYYEQYF. CDR3 DNA sequence: TGTTCCAGCAGTGGACCGGGACAGGGATACTACGAGCAGTACTTC.

This clonotype showed up just a few times. J is TRBJ2-1 and V is TRBV6-1; tentatively, D is TRBD1 (5 bases). The J call may be incorrect, as the DNA end agrees better with TRBJ2-7. CDR1 is MNHNS and CDR2 is SASEGT in the germline V gene. The CDR3 is 12 amino acids. Here the CDR3 reads CASRDSSREQYF. The CDR3 DNA follows: TGTGCCAGCAGAGACAGTTCCCGTGAGCAGTACTTC.

This CDR3 is CASSEAVFSHTDTQYF. CDR3 nucleotide sequence: TGTGCCAGCAGTGAGGCCGTCTTTTCGCACACAGATACGCAGTATTTT. The chain couples TRBV6-1 to TRBJ2-3; D is unclear. This CDR3 spans 16 amino acids. Per germline, CDR1 MNHNS and CDR2 SASEGT. V was shortened by 3 bases and J by 2 bases, with 15 bases between the two germline ends.